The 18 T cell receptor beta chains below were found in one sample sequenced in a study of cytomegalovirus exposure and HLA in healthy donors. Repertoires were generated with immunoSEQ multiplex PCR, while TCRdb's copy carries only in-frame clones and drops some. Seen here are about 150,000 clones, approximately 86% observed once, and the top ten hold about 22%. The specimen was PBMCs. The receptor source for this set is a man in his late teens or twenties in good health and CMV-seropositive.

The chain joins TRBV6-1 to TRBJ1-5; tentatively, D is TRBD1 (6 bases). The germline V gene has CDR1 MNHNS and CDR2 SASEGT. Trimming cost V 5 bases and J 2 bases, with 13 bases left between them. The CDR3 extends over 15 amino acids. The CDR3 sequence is CASSQGHVGNQPQHF. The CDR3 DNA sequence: TGTGCCAGCAGTCAGGGGCACGTGGGCAATCAGCCCCAGCATTTT.

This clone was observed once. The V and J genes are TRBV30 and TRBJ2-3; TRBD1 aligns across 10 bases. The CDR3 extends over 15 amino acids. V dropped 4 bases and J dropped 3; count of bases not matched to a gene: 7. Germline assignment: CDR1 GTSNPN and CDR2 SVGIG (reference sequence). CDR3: CAWTRQGARTDTQYF. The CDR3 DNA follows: TGTGCCTGGACGCGACAGGGGGCGAGGACAGATACGCAGTATTTT.

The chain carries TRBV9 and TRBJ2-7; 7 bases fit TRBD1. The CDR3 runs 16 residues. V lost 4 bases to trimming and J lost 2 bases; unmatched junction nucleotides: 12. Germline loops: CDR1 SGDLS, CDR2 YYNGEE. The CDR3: CASSPAGGVRTYEQYF. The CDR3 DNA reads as TGTGCCAGCAGCCCCGCAGGGGGAGTTCGGACCTACGAGCAGTACTTC.

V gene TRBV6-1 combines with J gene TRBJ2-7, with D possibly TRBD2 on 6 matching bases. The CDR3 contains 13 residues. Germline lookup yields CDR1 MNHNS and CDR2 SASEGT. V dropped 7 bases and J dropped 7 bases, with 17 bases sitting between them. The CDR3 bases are TGTGCCAGCAAACCCCCTCCGGCGGGAGAGCAGTACTTC. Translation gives CASKPPPAGEQYF.

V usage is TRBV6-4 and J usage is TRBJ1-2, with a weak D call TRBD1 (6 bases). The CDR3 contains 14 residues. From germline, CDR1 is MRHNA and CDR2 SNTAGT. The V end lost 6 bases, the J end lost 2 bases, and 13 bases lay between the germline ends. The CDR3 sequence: CASSPGDTNYGYTF. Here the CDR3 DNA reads TGTGCCAGCAGCCCCGGGGACACAAACTATGGCTACACCTTC.

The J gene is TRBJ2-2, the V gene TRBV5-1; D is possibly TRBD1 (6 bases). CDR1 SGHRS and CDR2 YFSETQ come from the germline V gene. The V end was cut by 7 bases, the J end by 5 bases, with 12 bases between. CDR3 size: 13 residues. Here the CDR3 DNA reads TGCGCCAGCCGCGCAGGGGCGACCGGGGAGCTGTTTTTT. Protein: CASRAGATGELFF.

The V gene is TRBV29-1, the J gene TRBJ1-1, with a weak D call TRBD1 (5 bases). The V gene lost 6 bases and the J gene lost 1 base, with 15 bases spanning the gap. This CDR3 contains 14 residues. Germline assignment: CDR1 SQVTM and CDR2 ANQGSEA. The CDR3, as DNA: TGCAGCGTCTCCGGGTACAGGAGGAACACTGAAGCTTTCTTT. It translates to CSVSGYRRNTEAFF.

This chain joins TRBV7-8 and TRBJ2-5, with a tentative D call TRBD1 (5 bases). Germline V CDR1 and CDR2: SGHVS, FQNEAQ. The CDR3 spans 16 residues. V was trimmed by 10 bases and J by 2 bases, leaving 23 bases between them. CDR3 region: CATRRGLGKGQETQYF. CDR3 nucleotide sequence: TGTGCCACTCGAAGGGGATTGGGAAAGGGGCAAGAGACCCAGTACTTC.

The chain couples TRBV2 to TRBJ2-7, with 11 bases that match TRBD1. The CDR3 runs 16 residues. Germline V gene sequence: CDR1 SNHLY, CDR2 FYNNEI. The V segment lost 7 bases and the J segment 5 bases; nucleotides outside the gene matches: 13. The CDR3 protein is CASMGQGVPYPHEQYF. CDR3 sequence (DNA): TGTGCCAGCATGGGACAGGGGGTCCCCTATCCCCACGAGCAGTACTTC.

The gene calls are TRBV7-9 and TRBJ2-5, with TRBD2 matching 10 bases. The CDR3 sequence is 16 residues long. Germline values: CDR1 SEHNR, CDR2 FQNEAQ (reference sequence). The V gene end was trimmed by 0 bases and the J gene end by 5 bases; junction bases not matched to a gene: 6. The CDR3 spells CASSLAASGGGETQYF. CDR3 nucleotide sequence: TGTGCCAGCAGCTTAGCGGCTAGCGGGGGCGGGGAGACCCAGTACTTC.

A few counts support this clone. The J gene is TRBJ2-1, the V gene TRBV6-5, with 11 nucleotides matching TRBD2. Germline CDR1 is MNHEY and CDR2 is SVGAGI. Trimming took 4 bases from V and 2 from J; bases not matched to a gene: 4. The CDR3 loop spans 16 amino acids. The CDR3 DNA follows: TGTGCCAGCAGTTTGGGGGGACTAGCGGCCTACAATGAGCAGTTCTTC. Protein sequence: CASSLGGLAAYNEQFF.

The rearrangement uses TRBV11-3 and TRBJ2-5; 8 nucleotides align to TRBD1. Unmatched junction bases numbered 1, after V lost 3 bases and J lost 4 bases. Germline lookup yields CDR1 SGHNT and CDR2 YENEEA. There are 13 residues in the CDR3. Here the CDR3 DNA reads TGTGCCAGCAGCTTGACAGGGGTAGAGACCCAGTACTTC. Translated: CASSLTGVETQYF. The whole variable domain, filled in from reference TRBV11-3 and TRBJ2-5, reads EAGVVQSPRYKIIEKKQPVAFWCNPISGHNTLYWYLQNLGQGPELLIRYENEEAVDDSQLPKDRFSAERLKGVDSTLKIQPAELGDSAVYLCASSLTGVETQYFGPGTRLLVL.

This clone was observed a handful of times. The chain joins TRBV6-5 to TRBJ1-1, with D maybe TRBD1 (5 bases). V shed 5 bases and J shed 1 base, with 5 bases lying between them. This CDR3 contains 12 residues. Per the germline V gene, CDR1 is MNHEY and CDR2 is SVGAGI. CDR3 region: CASSTGNTEAFF. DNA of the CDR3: TGTGCCAGCAGTACAGGGAACACTGAAGCTTTCTTT.

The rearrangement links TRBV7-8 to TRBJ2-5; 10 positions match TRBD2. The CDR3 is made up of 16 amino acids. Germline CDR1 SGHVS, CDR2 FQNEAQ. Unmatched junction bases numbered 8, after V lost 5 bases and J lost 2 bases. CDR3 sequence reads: CASSLKKRGGQETQYF. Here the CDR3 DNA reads TGTGCCAGCAGCCTAAAAAAGCGGGGGGGGCAAGAGACCCAGTACTTC. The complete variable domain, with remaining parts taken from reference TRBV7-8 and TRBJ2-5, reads GAGVSQSPRYKVAKRGQDVALRCDPISGHVSLFWYQQALGQGPEFLTYFQNEAQLDKSGLPSDRFFAERPEGSVSTLKIQRTQQEDSAVYLCASSLKKRGGQETQYFGPGTRLLVL.

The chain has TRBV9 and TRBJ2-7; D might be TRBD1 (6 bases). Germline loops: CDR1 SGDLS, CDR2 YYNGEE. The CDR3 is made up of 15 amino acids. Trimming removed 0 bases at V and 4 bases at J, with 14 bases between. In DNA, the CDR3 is TGTGCCAGCAGCGTAGACCCAGGGGCGAGTTACGAGCAGTACTTC. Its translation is CASSVDPGASYEQYF.

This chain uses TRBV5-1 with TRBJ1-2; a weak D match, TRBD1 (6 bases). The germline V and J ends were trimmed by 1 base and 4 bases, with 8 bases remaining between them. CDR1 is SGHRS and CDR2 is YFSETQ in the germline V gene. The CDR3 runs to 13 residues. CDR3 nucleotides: TGCGCCAGCAGCTTGCGGACAGCCTATGGCTACACCTTC. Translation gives CASSLRTAYGYTF.

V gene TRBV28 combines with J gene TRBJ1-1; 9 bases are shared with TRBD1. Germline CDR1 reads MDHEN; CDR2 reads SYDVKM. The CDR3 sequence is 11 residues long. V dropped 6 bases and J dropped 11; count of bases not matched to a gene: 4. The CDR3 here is CASSLGQGAFF. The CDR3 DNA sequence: TGTGCCAGCAGCCTTGGACAGGGGGCTTTCTTT. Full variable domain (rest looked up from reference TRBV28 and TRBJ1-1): DVKVTQSSRYLVKRTGEKVFLECVQDMDHENMFWYRQDPGLGLRLIYFSYDVKMKEKGDIPEGYSVSREKKERFSLILESASTNQTSMYLCASSLGQGAFFGQGTRLTVV.

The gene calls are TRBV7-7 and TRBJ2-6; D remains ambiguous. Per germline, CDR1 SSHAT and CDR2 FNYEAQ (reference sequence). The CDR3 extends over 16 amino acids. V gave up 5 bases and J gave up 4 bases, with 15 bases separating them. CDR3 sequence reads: CASSPTVGPGANVLTF. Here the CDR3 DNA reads TGTGCCAGCAGCCCTACAGTGGGTCCCGGGGCCAACGTCCTGACTTTC.